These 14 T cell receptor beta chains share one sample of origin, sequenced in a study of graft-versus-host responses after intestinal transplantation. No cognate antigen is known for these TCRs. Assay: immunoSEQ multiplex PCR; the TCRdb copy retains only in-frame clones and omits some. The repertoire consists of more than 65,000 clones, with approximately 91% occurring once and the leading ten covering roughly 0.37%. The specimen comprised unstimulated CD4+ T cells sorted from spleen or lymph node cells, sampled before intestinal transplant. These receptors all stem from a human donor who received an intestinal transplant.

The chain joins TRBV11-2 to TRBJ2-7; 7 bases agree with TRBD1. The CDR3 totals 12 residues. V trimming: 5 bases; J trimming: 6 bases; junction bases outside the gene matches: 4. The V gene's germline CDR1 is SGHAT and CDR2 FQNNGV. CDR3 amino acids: CASSLQGSEQYF. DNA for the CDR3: TGTGCCAGCAGCCTACAGGGGTCCGAGCAGTACTTC. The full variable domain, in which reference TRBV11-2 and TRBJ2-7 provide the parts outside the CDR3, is EAGVAQSPRYKIIEKRQSVAFWCNPISGHATLYWYQQILGQGPKLLIQFQNNGVVDDSQLPKDRFSAERLKGVDSTLKIQPAKLEDSAVYLCASSLQGSEQYFGPGTRLTVT.

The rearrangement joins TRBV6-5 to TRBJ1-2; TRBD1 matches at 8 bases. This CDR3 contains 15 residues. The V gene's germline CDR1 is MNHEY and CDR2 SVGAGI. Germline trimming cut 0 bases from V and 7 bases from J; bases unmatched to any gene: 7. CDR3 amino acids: CASSYSNQGAFGYTF. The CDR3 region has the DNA TGTGCCAGCAGTTACTCGAATCAGGGGGCATTTGGCTACACCTTC.

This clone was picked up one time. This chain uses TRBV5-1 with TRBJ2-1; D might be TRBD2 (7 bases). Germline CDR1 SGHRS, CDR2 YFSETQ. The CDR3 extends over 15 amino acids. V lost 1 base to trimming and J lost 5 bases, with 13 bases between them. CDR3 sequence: CASSLIGGRNNEQFF. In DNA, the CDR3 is TGCGCCAGCAGCTTGATCGGGGGGCGGAACAATGAGCAGTTCTTC.

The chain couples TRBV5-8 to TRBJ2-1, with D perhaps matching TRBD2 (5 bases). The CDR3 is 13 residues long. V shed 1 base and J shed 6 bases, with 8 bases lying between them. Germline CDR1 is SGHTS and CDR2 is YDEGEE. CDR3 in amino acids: CASSLFRGNEQFF. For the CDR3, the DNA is TGTGCCAGCAGCTTGTTCCGGGGCAATGAGCAGTTCTTC.

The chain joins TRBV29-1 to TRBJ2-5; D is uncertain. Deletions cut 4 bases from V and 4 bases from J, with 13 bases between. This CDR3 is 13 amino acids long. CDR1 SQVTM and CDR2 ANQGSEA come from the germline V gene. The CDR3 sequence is CSVAGGPGETQYF. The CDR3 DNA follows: TGCAGCGTTGCTGGCGGCCCTGGAGAGACCCAGTACTTC.

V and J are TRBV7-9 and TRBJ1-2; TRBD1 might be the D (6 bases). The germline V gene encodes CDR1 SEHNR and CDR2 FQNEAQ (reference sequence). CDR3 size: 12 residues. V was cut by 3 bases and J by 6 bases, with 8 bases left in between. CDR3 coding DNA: TGTGCCAGCAGCTTGGACAGCGATGGCTACACCTTC. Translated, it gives CASSLDSDGYTF.

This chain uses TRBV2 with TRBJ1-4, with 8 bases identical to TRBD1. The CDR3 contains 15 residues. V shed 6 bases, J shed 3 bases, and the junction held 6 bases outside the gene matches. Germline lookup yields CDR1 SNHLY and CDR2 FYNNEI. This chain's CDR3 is CASRLTGGPNEKLFF. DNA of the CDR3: TGTGCCAGCAGATTAACAGGGGGTCCTAATGAAAAACTGTTTTTT.

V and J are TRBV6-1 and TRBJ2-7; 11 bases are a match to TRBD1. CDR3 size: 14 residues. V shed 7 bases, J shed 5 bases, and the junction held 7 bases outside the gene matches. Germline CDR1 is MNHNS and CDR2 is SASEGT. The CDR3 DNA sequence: TGTGCCAGCATTCAGGACAGGGGGCTGGACGAGCAGTACTTC. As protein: CASIQDRGLDEQYF.

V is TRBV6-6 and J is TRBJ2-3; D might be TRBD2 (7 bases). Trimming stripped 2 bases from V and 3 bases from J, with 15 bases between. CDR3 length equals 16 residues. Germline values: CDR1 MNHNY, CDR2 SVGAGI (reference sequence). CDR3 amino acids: CASSYIPGGPTDTQYF. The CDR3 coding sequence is TGTGCCAGCAGTTACATTCCGGGGGGCCCGACAGATACGCAGTATTTT.

The CDR3 loop reads CASSWRKTDTYEQYF. The CDR3 DNA reads TGTGCCAGCAGCTGGAGGAAGACGGATACCTACGAGCAGTACTTC. The chain combines TRBV13 with TRBJ2-7; perhaps TRBD2 as D (5 bases). V lost 4 bases, J lost 2 bases, and 15 bases lay in between. The germline V gene has CDR1 PRHDT and CDR2 FYEKMQ (reference sequence). The CDR3 has 15 residues.

CDR3 coding DNA: TGTGCCACTACTACTGGACAGGTTACCGTATACGAGCAGTACTTC. It translates to CATTTGQVTVYEQYF. V usage is TRBV10-3 and J usage is TRBJ2-7, with 7 bases matching TRBD1. The CDR3 consists of 15 residues. CDR1 and CDR2 (germline): ENHRY, SYGVKD. V dropped 10 bases and J dropped 4; count of bases not matched to a gene: 16.

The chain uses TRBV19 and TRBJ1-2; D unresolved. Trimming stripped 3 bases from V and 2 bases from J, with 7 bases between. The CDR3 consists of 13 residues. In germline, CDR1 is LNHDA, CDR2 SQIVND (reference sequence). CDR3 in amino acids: CASSMGVNYGYTF. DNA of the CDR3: TGTGCCAGTAGTATGGGAGTAAACTATGGCTACACCTTC.

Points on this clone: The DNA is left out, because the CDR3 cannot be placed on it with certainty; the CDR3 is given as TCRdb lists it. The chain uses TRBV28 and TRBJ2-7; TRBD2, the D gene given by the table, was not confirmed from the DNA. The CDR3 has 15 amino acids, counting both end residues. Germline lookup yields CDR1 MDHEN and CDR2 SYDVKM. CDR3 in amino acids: CASSSSGFSSYEQYF.

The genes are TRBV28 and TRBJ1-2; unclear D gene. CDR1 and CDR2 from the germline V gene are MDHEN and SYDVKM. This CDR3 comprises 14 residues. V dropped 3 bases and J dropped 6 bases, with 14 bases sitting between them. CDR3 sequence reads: CASSFAGYLNGYTF. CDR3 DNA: TGTGCCAGCAGTTTCGCAGGTTATCTTAATGGCTACACCTTC.